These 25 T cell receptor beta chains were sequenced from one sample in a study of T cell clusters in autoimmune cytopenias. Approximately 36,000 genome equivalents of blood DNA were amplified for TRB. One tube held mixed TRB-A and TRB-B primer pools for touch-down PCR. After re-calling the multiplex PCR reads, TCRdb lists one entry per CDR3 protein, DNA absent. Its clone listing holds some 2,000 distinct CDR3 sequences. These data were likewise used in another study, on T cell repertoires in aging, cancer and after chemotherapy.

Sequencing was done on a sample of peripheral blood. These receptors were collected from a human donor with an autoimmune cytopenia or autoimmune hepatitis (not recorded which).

The CDR3 protein is CASSPGSYEQYF. V gene TRBV19 combines with J gene TRBJ2-7; TCRdb's D call of TRBD1 is untestable without DNA. Germline loops: CDR1 LNHDA, CDR2 SQIVND (reference sequence). The CDR3 spans 12 residues.

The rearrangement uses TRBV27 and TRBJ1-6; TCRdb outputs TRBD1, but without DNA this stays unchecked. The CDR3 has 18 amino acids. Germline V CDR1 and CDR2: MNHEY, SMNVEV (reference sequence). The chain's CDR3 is CASSLSIPAGQGSSPLHF.

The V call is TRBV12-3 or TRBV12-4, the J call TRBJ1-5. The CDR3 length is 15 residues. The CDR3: CASSLQPYSNQPQHF.

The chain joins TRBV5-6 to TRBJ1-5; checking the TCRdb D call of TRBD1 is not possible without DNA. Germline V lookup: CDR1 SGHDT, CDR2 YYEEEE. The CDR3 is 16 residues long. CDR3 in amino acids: CASSVTGATRNQPQHF.

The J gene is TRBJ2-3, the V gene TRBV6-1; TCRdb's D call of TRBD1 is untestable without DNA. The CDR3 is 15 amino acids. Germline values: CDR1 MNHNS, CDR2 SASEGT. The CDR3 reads CASSDGQVAGDTQYF.

The CDR3 sequence is CASSANLVWQGSNQPQHF. The V gene is TRBV6-1, the J gene TRBJ1-5; TCRdb's D call of TRBD1 is untestable without DNA. Germline V gene lookup returns CDR1 MNHNS and CDR2 SASEGT. The CDR3 has 18 residues.

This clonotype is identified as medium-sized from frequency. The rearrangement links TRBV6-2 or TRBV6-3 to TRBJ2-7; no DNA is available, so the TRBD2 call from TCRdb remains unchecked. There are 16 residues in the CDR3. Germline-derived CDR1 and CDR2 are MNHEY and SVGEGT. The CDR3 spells CASRVRRAGDENEQYF.

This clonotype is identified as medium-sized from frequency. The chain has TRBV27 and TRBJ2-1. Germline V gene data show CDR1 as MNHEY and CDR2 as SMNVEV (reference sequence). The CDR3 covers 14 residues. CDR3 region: CASSLRLTYNEQFF.

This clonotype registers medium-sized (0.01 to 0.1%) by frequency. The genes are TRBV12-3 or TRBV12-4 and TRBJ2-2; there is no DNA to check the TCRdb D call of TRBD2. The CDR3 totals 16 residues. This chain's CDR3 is CASSSRSGRRSGELFF.

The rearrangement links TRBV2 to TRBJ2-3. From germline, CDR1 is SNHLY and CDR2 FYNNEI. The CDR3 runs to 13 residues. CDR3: CAGSDLITDTQYF.

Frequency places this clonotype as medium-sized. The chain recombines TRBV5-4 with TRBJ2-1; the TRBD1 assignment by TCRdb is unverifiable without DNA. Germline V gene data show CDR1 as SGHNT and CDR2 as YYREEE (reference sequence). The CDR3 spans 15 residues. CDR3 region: CASRSGGRQYNEQFF.

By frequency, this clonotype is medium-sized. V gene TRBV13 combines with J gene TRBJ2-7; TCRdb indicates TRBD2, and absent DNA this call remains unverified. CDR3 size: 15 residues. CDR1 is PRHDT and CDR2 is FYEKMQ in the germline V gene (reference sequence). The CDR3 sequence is CASSLGGGLGYEQYF.

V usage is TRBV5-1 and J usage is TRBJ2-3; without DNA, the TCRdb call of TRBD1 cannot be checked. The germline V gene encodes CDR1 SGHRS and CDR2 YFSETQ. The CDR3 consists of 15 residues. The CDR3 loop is CASSETGGQGDTQYF.

The chain's CDR3 is CAVAPTNEKLFF. This chain connects TRBV30 to TRBJ1-4; TCRdb selects TRBD1, and the lack of DNA leaves this call unchecked. The CDR3 consists of 12 residues. The germline CDR1 and CDR2 sequences are GTSNPN and SVGIG (reference sequence).

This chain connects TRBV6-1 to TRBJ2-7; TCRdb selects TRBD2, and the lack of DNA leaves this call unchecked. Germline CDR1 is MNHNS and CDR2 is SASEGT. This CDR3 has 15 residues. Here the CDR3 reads CASSERLAGAYEQYF.

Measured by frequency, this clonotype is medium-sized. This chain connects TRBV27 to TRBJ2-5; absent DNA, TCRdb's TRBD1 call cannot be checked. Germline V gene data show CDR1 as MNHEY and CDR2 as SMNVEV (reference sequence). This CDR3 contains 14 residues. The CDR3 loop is CASGQDRGQETQYF.

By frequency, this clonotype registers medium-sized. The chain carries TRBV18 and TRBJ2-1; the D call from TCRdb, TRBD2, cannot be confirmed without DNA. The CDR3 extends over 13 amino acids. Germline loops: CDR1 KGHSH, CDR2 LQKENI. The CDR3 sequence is CASSPRADNEQFF.

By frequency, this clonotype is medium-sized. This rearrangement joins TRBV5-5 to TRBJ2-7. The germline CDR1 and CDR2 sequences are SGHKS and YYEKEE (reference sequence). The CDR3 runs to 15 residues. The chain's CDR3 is CASSLDRALGGEQYF.

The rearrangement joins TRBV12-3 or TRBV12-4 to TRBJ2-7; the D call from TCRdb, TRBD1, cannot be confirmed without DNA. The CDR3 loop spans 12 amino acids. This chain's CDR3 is CASSPRGYEQYF.

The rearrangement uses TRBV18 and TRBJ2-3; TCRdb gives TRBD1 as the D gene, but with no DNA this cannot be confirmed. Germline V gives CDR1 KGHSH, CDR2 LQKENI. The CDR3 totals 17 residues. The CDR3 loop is CASSPPGQGLNTDTQYF.

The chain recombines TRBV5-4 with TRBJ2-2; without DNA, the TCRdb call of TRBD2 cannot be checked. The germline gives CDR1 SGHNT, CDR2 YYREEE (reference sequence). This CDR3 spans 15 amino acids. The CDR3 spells CASSLRGRVTGELFF.

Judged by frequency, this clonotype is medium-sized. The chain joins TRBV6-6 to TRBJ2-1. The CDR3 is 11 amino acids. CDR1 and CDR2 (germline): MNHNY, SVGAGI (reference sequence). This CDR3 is CASSYHNEQFF.

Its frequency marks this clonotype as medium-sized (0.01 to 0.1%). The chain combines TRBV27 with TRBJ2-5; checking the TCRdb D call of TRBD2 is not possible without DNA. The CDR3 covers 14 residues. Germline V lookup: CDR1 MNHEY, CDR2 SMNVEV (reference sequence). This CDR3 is CASSYGGTQETQYF.

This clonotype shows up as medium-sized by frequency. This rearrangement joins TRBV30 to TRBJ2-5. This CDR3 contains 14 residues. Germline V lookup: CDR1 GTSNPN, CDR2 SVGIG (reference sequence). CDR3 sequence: CAWSDWTSQETQYF. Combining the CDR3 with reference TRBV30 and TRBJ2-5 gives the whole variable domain SQTIHQWPATLVQPVGSPLSLECTVEGTSNPNLYWYRQAAGRGLQLLFYSVGIGQISSEVPQNLSASRPQDRQFILSSKKLLLSDSGFYLCAWSDWTSQETQYFGPGTRLLVL.

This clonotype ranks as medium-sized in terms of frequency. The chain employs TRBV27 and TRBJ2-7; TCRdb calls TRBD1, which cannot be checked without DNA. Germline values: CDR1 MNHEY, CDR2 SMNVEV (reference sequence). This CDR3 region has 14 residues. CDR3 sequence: CASSSRQGAREQYF.